This TCR beta chain is from a study of graft-versus-host responses after intestinal transplantation. Study as a whole: The recipients all started with anti-thymocyte globulin induction and then took tacrolimus and steroids for 3 to 4 years.

The study's findings and limits: Early post-transplant falls in HvG clones accompanied the peak levels of circulating GvH clones.

For this clone: What it recognizes is unknown.

V lost 3 bases, J lost 2 bases, and 6 bases stayed unmatched. The CDR3 covers 16 residues. Germline assignment: CDR1 SGDLS and CDR2 YYNGEE. Assay used: immunoSEQ multiplex PCR; TCRdb lists only in-frame clones, some missing. Found here are about 120,000 clones, about 93% of them singletons; the top ten hold 0.095% to 0.15%. Here the sequenced sample was unstimulated CD4+ T cells sorted from spleen or lymph node cells, taken before intestinal transplant. This sequence was found in a human donor who received an intestinal transplant. This rearrangement joins TRBV9 to TRBJ2-1; 9 bases are shared with TRBD1. In nucleotides, the CDR3 is TGTGCCAGCAGCGAGGGGGACAGGGCCGCCTACAATGAGCAGTTCTTC. Protein product: CASSEGDRAAYNEQFF. Complete variable domain (other parts from reference TRBV9 and TRBJ2-1): DSGVTQTPKHLITATGQRVTLRCSPRSGDLSVYWYQQSLDQGLQFLIQYYNGEERAKGNILERFSAQQFPDLHSELNLSSLELGDSALYFCASSEGDRAAYNEQFFGPGTRLTVL.